These T cell receptor beta chains were read from a single sample in a study of cytomegalovirus exposure and HLA in healthy donors. Libraries were prepared by immunoSEQ multiplex PCR; TCRdb keeps only in-frame clonotypes and omits some of them. This table holds more than 50,000 clones, around nine tenths found once. Input material: PBMCs. The receptors come from a woman in her thirties in good health and CMV-seronegative. CDR3s include the opening cysteine and the closing phenylalanine or tryptophan. The order of the fields is J gene, clone size, D gene, V gene, CDR3 protein, CDR3 DNA. A D gene is named only where the DNA matches it firmly. A clone size is listed for some rows: how often the clone was seen (once, few, many), or a class if it is expanded.

j_call: TRBJ2-1
clone_size: .
d_call: TRBD2
v_call: TRBV18
cdr3_aa: CASSPSGRAYNEQFF
cdr3_nt: TGTGCCAGCTCACCAAGCGGGAGGGCGTACAATGAGCAGTTCTTC

j_call: TRBJ2-3
clone_size: .
d_call: TRBD1
v_call: TRBV28
cdr3_aa: CASSLWGQGTDTQYF
cdr3_nt: TGTGCCAGCAGTTTATGGGGACAGGGCACAGATACGCAGTATTTT

j_call: TRBJ1-2
clone_size: .
d_call: .
v_call: TRBV28
cdr3_aa: CASSPKFQGSGGYTF
cdr3_nt: TGTGCCAGCAGTCCAAAGTTTCAGGGGTCAGGTGGCTACACCTTC

j_call: TRBJ2-1
clone_size: .
d_call: TRBD2
v_call: TRBV7-3
cdr3_aa: CASSPLGAGGNEQFF
cdr3_nt: TGTGCCAGCAGCCCCCTGGGGGCGGGAGGGAATGAGCAGTTCTTC

j_call: TRBJ2-7
clone_size: .
d_call: .
v_call: TRBV5-5
cdr3_aa: CASSLKLGSSYEQYF
cdr3_nt: TGTGCCAGCAGCTTGAAGTTGGGCAGCTCCTACGAGCAGTACTTC

j_call: TRBJ1-1
clone_size: .
d_call: TRBD1
v_call: TRBV30
cdr3_aa: CAGNRGEGTEAFF
cdr3_nt: TGTGCCGGGAACAGGGGGGAGGGTACTGAAGCTTTCTTT

j_call: TRBJ2-1
clone_size: .
d_call: .
v_call: TRBV7-3
cdr3_aa: CASSLQPPPGNEQFF
cdr3_nt: TGTGCCAGCAGCTTACAACCGCCCCCAGGCAATGAGCAGTTCTTC

j_call: TRBJ1-5
clone_size: .
d_call: .
v_call: TRBV6-1
cdr3_aa: CASSGKGLPQHF
cdr3_nt: TGTGCCAGCAGTGGGAAGGGGCTCCCCCAGCATTTT

j_call: TRBJ2-2
clone_size: few
d_call: .
v_call: TRBV7-6
cdr3_aa: CASTMGLANTGELFF
cdr3_nt: TGTGCCAGCACCATGGGACTGGCGAACACCGGGGAGCTGTTTTTT

j_call: TRBJ1-4
clone_size: .
d_call: .
v_call: TRBV5-1
cdr3_aa: CASSLNSGATNEKLFF
cdr3_nt: TGCGCCAGCAGCCTAAACTCAGGGGCAACTAATGAAAAACTGTTTTTT

j_call: TRBJ2-3
clone_size: .
d_call: .
v_call: TRBV11-2
cdr3_aa: CASSFGGLYRDTQYF
cdr3_nt: TGTGCCAGCAGCTTCGGCGGTCTCTATAGGGATACGCAGTATTTT

j_call: TRBJ1-1
clone_size: .
d_call: TRBD1
v_call: TRBV16
cdr3_aa: CASSPRTGENTEAFF
cdr3_nt: TGTGCCAGCAGCCCCCGGACAGGGGAGAACACTGAAGCTTTCTTT

j_call: TRBJ1-1
clone_size: .
d_call: .
v_call: TRBV4-3
cdr3_aa: CASSQVEYKTMNTEAFF
cdr3_nt: TGCGCCAGCAGCCAAGTAGAGTACAAGACTATGAACACTGAAGCTTTCTTT

j_call: TRBJ2-7
clone_size: .
d_call: .
v_call: TRBV19
cdr3_aa: CASSIEVTSSYEQYF
cdr3_nt: TGTGCCAGTAGTATAGAGGTAACCAGCTCCTACGAGCAGTACTTC

j_call: TRBJ2-1
clone_size: .
d_call: TRBD2
v_call: TRBV2
cdr3_aa: CASSTQGLDHNEQFF
cdr3_nt: TGTGCCAGCAGCACCCAGGGACTAGACCACAATGAGCAGTTCTTC

j_call: TRBJ1-2
clone_size: .
d_call: TRBD1
v_call: TRBV19
cdr3_aa: CASRRQGDYTF
cdr3_nt: TGTGCCAGTAGAAGACAGGGGGACTACACCTTC

j_call: TRBJ2-3
clone_size: .
d_call: .
v_call: TRBV6-1
cdr3_aa: CASKTGGAGGDTQYF
cdr3_nt: TGTGCCAGCAAAACAGGGGGCGCGGGGGGAGATACGCAGTATTTT